Listed below are T cell receptor beta chains from one sample, sequenced in a study of graft-versus-host responses after intestinal transplantation. Libraries were prepared by immunoSEQ multiplex PCR; TCRdb keeps only in-frame clonotypes and omits some of them. The table has 100,000 or so clones, around 90% seen once; the top ten hold 0.15% to 0.2%. No antigen has been identified for these receptors. Specimen: unstimulated CD4+ T cells sorted from spleen or lymph node cells, collected before intestinal transplant. These receptors were collected from a human donor who received an intestinal transplant. CDR3s include the opening cysteine and the closing phenylalanine or tryptophan. A D gene is named only where the DNA matches it firmly. Size tells how often a clone was seen (once, few, many) or the class of an expanded clone, and some rows leave it out.

TRBD2 | TRBJ2-7 | once | TRBV19 | CASSIGRARTNEQYF | TGTGCCAGTAGTATCGGGAGGGCGCGTACGAACGAGCAGTACTTC
TRBD2 | TRBJ2-5 | NA | TRBV5-1 | CASSLISGRLETQYF | TGCGCCAGCAGCTTAATTAGCGGGAGGTTGGAGACCCAGTACTTC
TRBD2 | TRBJ2-5 | NA | TRBV6-5 | CASSKLAGGRETQYF | TGTGCCAGCAGTAAATTAGCGGGGGGTCGAGAGACCCAGTACTTC
NA | TRBJ1-1 | NA | TRBV11-2 | CASSPTLNTEAFF | TGTGCCAGCAGCCCAACACTGAACACTGAAGCTTTCTTT
TRBD1 | TRBJ2-6 | NA | TRBV7-6 | CASSPQGAGANVLTF | TGTGCCAGCAGCCCGCAGGGGGCTGGGGCCAACGTCCTGACTTTC
TRBD2 | TRBJ2-7 | NA | TRBV6-6 | CASSYGGEGYEQYF | TGTGCCAGCAGTTATGGCGGGGAGGGCTACGAGCAGTACTTC
TRBD1 | TRBJ2-7 | NA | TRBV30 | CAWRQGAYEQYF | TGTGCCTGGAGACAGGGGGCCTACGAGCAGTACTTC
NA | TRBJ2-5 | NA | TRBV20-1 | CSARVYETQYF | TGCAGTGCTAGAGTCTACGAGACCCAGTACTTC
TRBD1 | TRBJ1-6 | NA | TRBV9 | CASSARDRVNSPLHF | TGTGCCAGCAGCGCCAGGGACAGGGTTAATTCACCCCTCCACTTT
NA | TRBJ1-6 | NA | TRBV11-3 | CASSLASGHENSPLHF | TGTGCCAGCAGCTTAGCATCGGGACATGAAAATTCACCCCTCCACTTT
NA | TRBJ2-3 | NA | TRBV5-4 | CASSFRGTDTQYF | TGTGCCAGCAGCTTTCGGGGCACAGATACGCAGTATTTT
NA | TRBJ2-2 | NA | TRBV15 | CATSRDAAGNTGELFF | TGTGCCACCAGCAGAGATGCCGCAGGGAACACCGGGGAGCTGTTTTTT
TRBD2 | TRBJ2-1 | NA | TRBV30 | CASAPGLPAYNEQFF | TGTGCCTCGGCCCCGGGACTACCTGCCTACAATGAGCAGTTCTTC
NA | TRBJ1-1 | NA | TRBV27 | CASGGWGAGAGTEAFF | TGTGCCAGCGGGGGGTGGGGCGCCGGGGCGGGGACTGAAGCTTTCTTT
TRBD1 | TRBJ2-5 | NA | TRBV29-1 | CSDRGVNQETQYF | TGCAGCGACAGGGGGGTCAACCAAGAGACCCAGTACTTC
TRBD1 | TRBJ1-1 | NA | TRBV19 | CASSIGGQGRNTEAFF | TGTGCCAGTAGTATAGGGGGACAGGGCAGGAACACTGAAGCTTTCTTT
NA | TRBJ2-5 | NA | TRBV28 | CASSSQPGMGETQYF | TGTGCCAGCAGTTCCCAGCCCGGGATGGGGGAGACCCAGTACTTC
TRBD2 | TRBJ2-2 | NA | TRBV29-1 | CSVERLAGGTGELFF | TGCAGCGTTGAAAGACTAGCGGGTGGAACCGGGGAGCTGTTTTTT
NA | TRBJ1-2 | NA | TRBV7-2 | CASSLVADGNYGYTF | TGTGCCAGCAGCTTAGTGGCAGATGGTAACTATGGCTACACCTTC